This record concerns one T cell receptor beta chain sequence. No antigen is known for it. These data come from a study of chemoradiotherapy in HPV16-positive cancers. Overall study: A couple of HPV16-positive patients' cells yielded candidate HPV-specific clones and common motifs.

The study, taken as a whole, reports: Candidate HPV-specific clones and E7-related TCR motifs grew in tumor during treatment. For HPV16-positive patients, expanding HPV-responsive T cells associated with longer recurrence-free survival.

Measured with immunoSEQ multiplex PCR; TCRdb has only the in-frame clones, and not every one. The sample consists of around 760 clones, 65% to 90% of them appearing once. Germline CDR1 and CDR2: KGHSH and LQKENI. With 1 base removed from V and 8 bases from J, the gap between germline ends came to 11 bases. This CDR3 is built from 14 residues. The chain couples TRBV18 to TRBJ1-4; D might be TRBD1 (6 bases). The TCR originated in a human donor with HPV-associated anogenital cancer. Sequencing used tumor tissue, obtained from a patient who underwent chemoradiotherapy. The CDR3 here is CASSPRQGYEKLFF. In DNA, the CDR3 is TGTGCCAGCTCACCACGGCAGGGGTACGAAAAACTGTTTTTT.